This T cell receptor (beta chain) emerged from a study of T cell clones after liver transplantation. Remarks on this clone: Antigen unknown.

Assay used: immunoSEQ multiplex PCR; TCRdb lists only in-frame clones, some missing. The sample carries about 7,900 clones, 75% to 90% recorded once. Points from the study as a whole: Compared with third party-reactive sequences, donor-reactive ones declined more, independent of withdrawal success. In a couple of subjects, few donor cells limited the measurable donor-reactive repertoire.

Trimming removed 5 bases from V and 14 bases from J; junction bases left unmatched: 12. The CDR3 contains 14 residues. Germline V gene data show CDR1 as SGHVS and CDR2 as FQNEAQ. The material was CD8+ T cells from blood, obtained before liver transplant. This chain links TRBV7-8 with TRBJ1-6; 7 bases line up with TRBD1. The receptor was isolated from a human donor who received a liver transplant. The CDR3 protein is CASSQRDSDLALHF. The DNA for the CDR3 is TGTGCCAGCAGCCAAAGGGACAGTGACCTAGCCCTCCACTTT.